This is a list of T cell receptor beta chains from one sample in a study of T cell repertoires in cytomegalovirus infection. A single record per CDR3 protein comes from TCRdb applying MiXCR to the reads. The sample gives 65,000 to 95,000 distinct CDR3 sequences, about 4% of which show up once; roughly 4.4% is in the top ten. Sequencing was done on a sample of PBMCs. These receptor sequences come from a human donor in good health (CMV status not recorded). Some clones in this sample may be carry-over from other donors' samples. The CDR3 runs from the conserved cysteine through the conserved F or W. A D gene is named only where the DNA matches it firmly. Expanded clones get a size class; other rows say once, few or many, or leave the size out.

j_gene: TRBJ2-3; d_gene: -; v_gene: TRBV7-4; abundance: -; len: 15; CDR3aa: CASSFGGYSTDTQYF; CDR3nt: TGTGCCAGCAGCTTCGGGGGTTACAGCACAGATACGCAGTATTTT
j_gene: TRBJ2-5; d_gene: -; v_gene: TRBV7-2; abundance: many; len: 13; CDR3aa: CASSLVDGKTQYF; CDR3nt: TGTGCCAGCAGCTTAGTTGACGGGAAGACCCAGTACTTC
j_gene: TRBJ2-4; d_gene: -; v_gene: TRBV4-2; abundance: many; len: 14; CDR3aa: CASSQDSTKNIQYF; CDR3nt: TGTGCCAGCAGCCAAGATTCTACTAAAAACATTCAGTACTTC
j_gene: TRBJ1-6; d_gene: TRBD1; v_gene: TRBV4-3; abundance: many; len: 16; CDR3aa: CASSQDPQGVNSPLHF; CDR3nt: TGCGCCAGCAGCCAAGATCCCCAGGGGGTTAACTCACCCCTCCACTTT
j_gene: TRBJ1-1; d_gene: -; v_gene: TRBV6-1; abundance: many; len: 14; CDR3aa: CASSSDLWNTEAFF; CDR3nt: TGTGCCAGCAGTTCGGACCTATGGAACACTGAAGCTTTCTTT
j_gene: TRBJ2-5; d_gene: TRBD2; v_gene: TRBV20-1; abundance: many; len: 17; CDR3aa: CSAKGGGLAELQETQYF; CDR3nt: TGCAGTGCTAAAGGTGGGGGACTAGCGGAACTCCAAGAGACCCAGTACTTC
j_gene: TRBJ2-5; d_gene: -; v_gene: TRBV7-6; abundance: many; len: 13; CDR3aa: CASSSRPKETQYF; CDR3nt: TGTGCCAGCAGCTCCCGACCTAAAGAGACCCAGTACTTC
j_gene: TRBJ2-1; d_gene: TRBD1; v_gene: TRBV27; abundance: many; len: 15; CDR3aa: CASSQQGPGYNEQFF; CDR3nt: TGTGCCAGCAGTCAACAGGGGCCGGGGTACAATGAGCAGTTCTTC
j_gene: TRBJ2-3; d_gene: -; v_gene: TRBV7-9; abundance: many; len: 13; CDR3aa: CASSMTSTDTQYF; CDR3nt: TGTGCCAGCAGCATGACGAGCACAGATACGCAGTATTTT
j_gene: TRBJ1-1; d_gene: TRBD1; v_gene: TRBV28; abundance: many; len: 17; CDR3aa: CASSLRRLGQENTEAFF; CDR3nt: TGTGCCAGCAGTTTACGCCGCTTGGGACAGGAGAACACTGAAGCTTTCTTT
j_gene: TRBJ2-5; d_gene: TRBD1; v_gene: TRBV6-1; abundance: medium-sized; len: 14; CDR3aa: CASSTGTGGETQYF; CDR3nt: TGTGCCAGCAGTACCGGGACAGGGGGGGAGACCCAGTACTTC
j_gene: TRBJ2-5; d_gene: -; v_gene: TRBV19; abundance: many; len: 15; CDR3aa: CASTLNWGSQETQYF; CDR3nt: TGTGCCAGTACCCTCAATTGGGGCAGCCAAGAGACCCAGTACTTC
j_gene: TRBJ2-7; d_gene: -; v_gene: TRBV15; abundance: many; len: 13; CDR3aa: CATSREHLYEQYF; CDR3nt: TGTGCCACCAGCAGAGAACACCTCTACGAGCAGTACTTC
j_gene: TRBJ2-5; d_gene: -; v_gene: TRBV14; abundance: many; len: 13; CDR3aa: CASSRQVQETQYF; CDR3nt: TGTGCCAGCTCTCGACAGGTCCAAGAGACCCAGTACTTC
j_gene: TRBJ2-3; d_gene: -; v_gene: TRBV14; abundance: many; len: 15; CDR3aa: CASSPLLGRTDTQYF; CDR3nt: TGTGCCAGCAGCCCCCTTCTGGGGAGGACAGATACGCAGTATTTT
j_gene: TRBJ2-3; d_gene: -; v_gene: TRBV5-6; abundance: many; len: 13; CDR3aa: CASSLVSTDTQYF; CDR3nt: TGTGCCAGCAGCCTAGTCTCCACAGATACGCAGTATTTT
j_gene: TRBJ2-1; d_gene: TRBD1; v_gene: TRBV11-3; abundance: many; len: 16; CDR3aa: CASSLVTTGQRGEQFF; CDR3nt: TGTGCCAGCAGCTTAGTTACGACAGGGCAGAGGGGTGAGCAGTTCTTC
j_gene: TRBJ2-2; d_gene: -; v_gene: TRBV6-2/TRBV6-3; abundance: many; len: 15; CDR3aa: CASNSPTASGGELFF; CDR3nt: TGTGCCAGCAATTCCCCCACTGCCTCGGGCGGGGAGCTGTTTTTT
j_gene: TRBJ1-6; d_gene: TRBD1; v_gene: TRBV15; abundance: many; len: 14; CDR3aa: CATRQGIGGSPLHF; CDR3nt: TGTGCCACCCGACAGGGAATCGGGGGTTCACCCCTCCACTTT
j_gene: TRBJ2-3; d_gene: TRBD1; v_gene: TRBV5-1; abundance: few; len: 15; CDR3aa: CASSLGTGAADTQYF; CDR3nt: TGCGCCAGCAGCTTGGGGACAGGGGCAGCAGATACGCAGTATTTT
j_gene: TRBJ1-5; d_gene: TRBD1; v_gene: TRBV2; abundance: -; len: 16; CDR3aa: CASSQTGVYSNQPQHF; CDR3nt: TGTGCCAGCAGTCAGACAGGGGTCTATAGCAATCAGCCCCAGCATTTT
j_gene: TRBJ1-2; d_gene: -; v_gene: TRBV7-2; abundance: many; len: 15; CDR3aa: CASSDGSHTSYGYTF; CDR3nt: TGTGCCAGCAGCGATGGGTCACATACTTCCTATGGCTACACCTTC
j_gene: TRBJ1-5; d_gene: -; v_gene: TRBV29-1; abundance: many; len: 15; CDR3aa: CSAKESGDPNQPQHF; CDR3nt: TGCAGCGCTAAGGAGTCCGGGGACCCTAATCAGCCCCAGCATTTT
j_gene: TRBJ2-1; d_gene: -; v_gene: TRBV6-2/TRBV6-3; abundance: many; len: 14; CDR3aa: CASSNTGNDNEQFF; CDR3nt: TGTGCCAGCAGTAACACAGGTAACGACAATGAGCAGTTCTTC
j_gene: TRBJ1-2; d_gene: -; v_gene: TRBV5-4; abundance: many; len: 13; CDR3aa: CASRHNDNYGYTF; CDR3nt: TGTGCCAGCAGACACAATGACAACTATGGCTACACCTTC
j_gene: TRBJ1-2; d_gene: -; v_gene: TRBV5-6; abundance: many; len: 13; CDR3aa: CASSQDWASGYTF; CDR3nt: TGTGCCAGCAGCCAAGACTGGGCTAGTGGCTACACCTTC
j_gene: TRBJ2-7; d_gene: -; v_gene: TRBV7-9; abundance: many; len: 13; CDR3aa: CASSLDSPGEQYF; CDR3nt: TGTGCCAGCAGCTTAGACAGCCCGGGAGAGCAGTACTTC
j_gene: TRBJ1-2; d_gene: TRBD1; v_gene: TRBV28; abundance: many; len: 13; CDR3aa: CASSLTGPYGYTF; CDR3nt: TGTGCCAGCAGTTTGACAGGGCCCTATGGCTACACCTTC
j_gene: TRBJ1-5; d_gene: -; v_gene: TRBV28; abundance: many; len: 13; CDR3aa: CASRWGRNQPQHF; CDR3nt: TGTGCCAGCAGGTGGGGGAGAAATCAGCCCCAGCATTTT
j_gene: TRBJ2-1; d_gene: TRBD1; v_gene: TRBV6-2/TRBV6-3; abundance: many; len: 19; CDR3aa: CASSRQGVQSLLRYNEQFF; CDR3nt: TGTGCCAGCAGTCGACAGGGGGTCCAATCCCTCCTTCGTTACAATGAGCAGTTCTTC
j_gene: TRBJ2-3; d_gene: TRBD2; v_gene: TRBV4-3; abundance: many; len: 15; CDR3aa: CASSRTSGGADTQYF; CDR3nt: TGCGCCAGCAGCCGGACTAGCGGGGGGGCAGATACGCAGTATTTT
j_gene: TRBJ1-1; d_gene: -; v_gene: TRBV29-1; abundance: many; len: 14; CDR3aa: CSVKIRGVNTEAFF; CDR3nt: TGCAGCGTTAAGATCCGGGGAGTGAACACTGAAGCTTTCTTT
j_gene: TRBJ1-1; d_gene: -; v_gene: TRBV7-9; abundance: many; len: 13; CDR3aa: CASSPPWRTEAFF; CDR3nt: TGTGCCAGCAGCCCCCCTTGGCGGACTGAAGCTTTCTTT
j_gene: TRBJ2-1; d_gene: -; v_gene: TRBV6-5; abundance: many; len: 13; CDR3aa: CASGDSAYNEQFF; CDR3nt: TGTGCCAGCGGGGATTCGGCCTACAATGAGCAGTTCTTC
j_gene: TRBJ2-6; d_gene: -; v_gene: TRBV6-5; abundance: many; len: 14; CDR3aa: CASRQVSGANVLTF; CDR3nt: TGTGCCAGTAGACAAGTCTCTGGGGCCAACGTCCTGACTTTC
j_gene: TRBJ2-5; d_gene: TRBD2; v_gene: TRBV20-1; abundance: -; len: 13; CDR3aa: CSARSIAGGYLYF; CDR3nt: TGCAGTGCTAGATCGATAGCGGGGGGCTATTTATACTTC
j_gene: TRBJ2-3; d_gene: TRBD1; v_gene: TRBV20-1; abundance: many; len: 15; CDR3aa: CSATTGGAYADTQYF; CDR3nt: TGCAGTGCTACGACAGGGGGCGCGTATGCAGATACGCAGTATTTT
j_gene: TRBJ1-1; d_gene: -; v_gene: TRBV6-2/TRBV6-3; abundance: many; len: 13; CDR3aa: CASYRPPDTEAFF; CDR3nt: TGTGCCAGCTACAGACCCCCTGACACTGAAGCTTTCTTT
j_gene: TRBJ1-5; d_gene: -; v_gene: TRBV6-1; abundance: many; len: 16; CDR3aa: CASSSLTSKRNQPQHF; CDR3nt: TGTGCCAGCAGTTCTCTTACTAGTAAGCGCAATCAGCCCCAGCATTTT
j_gene: TRBJ2-2; d_gene: -; v_gene: TRBV6-2/TRBV6-3; abundance: many; len: 14; CDR3aa: CASSPKGTTGELFF; CDR3nt: TGTGCCAGCAGCCCCAAGGGGACAACCGGGGAGCTGTTTTTT
j_gene: TRBJ1-3; d_gene: -; v_gene: TRBV7-8; abundance: many; len: 16; CDR3aa: CASSLYRVYSGNTIYF; CDR3nt: TGTGCCAGCAGCTTATACAGGGTCTACTCTGGAAACACCATATATTTT
j_gene: TRBJ1-2; d_gene: TRBD1; v_gene: TRBV18; abundance: many; len: 14; CDR3aa: CASSHTGQHYGYTF; CDR3nt: TGTGCCAGCTCACATACGGGACAGCACTATGGCTACACCTTC
j_gene: TRBJ1-2; d_gene: -; v_gene: TRBV7-2; abundance: many; len: 15; CDR3aa: CASSLSAGGAYGYTF; CDR3nt: TGTGCCAGCAGCTTAAGCGCCGGGGGCGCGTATGGCTACACCTTC
j_gene: TRBJ1-5; d_gene: TRBD1; v_gene: TRBV7-2; abundance: many; len: 15; CDR3aa: CASSFGTGGNQPQHF; CDR3nt: TGTGCCAGCAGCTTCGGGACAGGGGGCAATCAGCCCCAGCATTTT
j_gene: TRBJ1-5; d_gene: TRBD1; v_gene: TRBV7-8; abundance: medium-sized; len: 19; CDR3aa: CASSLGGDRLSVPYQPQHF; CDR3nt: TGTGCCAGCAGCTTAGGGGGGGACAGACTCTCCGTGCCCTATCAGCCCCAGCATTTT
j_gene: TRBJ1-5; d_gene: -; v_gene: TRBV12-3/TRBV12-4; abundance: many; len: 14; CDR3aa: CASSQGTGSQPQHF; CDR3nt: TGTGCCAGCAGCCAAGGGACCGGCAGTCAGCCCCAGCATTTT
j_gene: TRBJ1-5; d_gene: -; v_gene: TRBV27; abundance: many; len: 14; CDR3aa: CASRDDGRNQPQHF; CDR3nt: TGTGCCAGCAGAGACGACGGTAGAAATCAGCCCCAGCATTTT
j_gene: TRBJ2-2; d_gene: -; v_gene: TRBV12-3/TRBV12-4; abundance: many; len: 16; CDR3aa: CASSAGTPTNTGELFF; CDR3nt: TGTGCCAGCAGTGCCGGGACACCTACGAACACCGGGGAGCTGTTTTTT
j_gene: TRBJ1-2; d_gene: TRBD1; v_gene: TRBV14; abundance: many; len: 15; CDR3aa: CASSHPGTGVYGYTF; CDR3nt: TGTGCCAGCAGCCATCCCGGGACAGGGGTCTATGGCTACACCTTC
j_gene: TRBJ2-1; d_gene: -; v_gene: TRBV7-2; abundance: many; len: 11; CDR3aa: CASSFLDEQFF; CDR3nt: TGTGCCAGCAGCTTTTTGGATGAGCAGTTCTTC
j_gene: TRBJ1-2; d_gene: -; v_gene: TRBV6-6; abundance: many; len: 13; CDR3aa: CASSLVQRYGYTF; CDR3nt: TGTGCCAGCAGCCTCGTCCAACGCTATGGCTACACCTTC
j_gene: TRBJ2-7; d_gene: -; v_gene: TRBV7-2; abundance: many; len: 13; CDR3aa: CASSLLWRLEQYF; CDR3nt: TGTGCCAGCAGCTTACTCTGGCGTTTGGAGCAGTACTTC
j_gene: TRBJ2-2; d_gene: -; v_gene: TRBV7-2; abundance: many; len: 19; CDR3aa: CASSFFRGAGGPNTGELFF; CDR3nt: TGTGCCAGCAGCTTCTTTAGGGGGGCGGGCGGACCGAACACCGGGGAGCTGTTTTTT
j_gene: TRBJ2-1; d_gene: -; v_gene: TRBV27; abundance: many; len: 13; CDR3aa: CASSLNLFGEQFF; CDR3nt: TGTGCCAGCAGTTTAAACCTGTTTGGCGAGCAGTTCTTC
j_gene: TRBJ2-7; d_gene: -; v_gene: TRBV4-2; abundance: many; len: 15; CDR3aa: CASSQDLTGSREQYF; CDR3nt: TGTGCCAGCAGCCAAGATTTAACGGGTTCTCGGGAGCAGTACTTC
j_gene: TRBJ1-5; d_gene: -; v_gene: TRBV7-8; abundance: many; len: 14; CDR3aa: CASSLDQGFQPQHF; CDR3nt: TGTGCCAGCAGCTTAGATCAGGGGTTTCAGCCCCAGCATTTT
j_gene: TRBJ2-3; d_gene: -; v_gene: TRBV28; abundance: many; len: 16; CDR3aa: CASSSITSIPTDTQYF; CDR3nt: TGTGCCAGCAGTTCGATAACTAGCATTCCCACAGATACGCAGTATTTT
j_gene: TRBJ2-1; d_gene: TRBD2; v_gene: TRBV27; abundance: many; len: 13; CDR3aa: CASKRGLKNEQFF; CDR3nt: TGTGCCAGCAAGCGGGGGCTGAAAAATGAGCAGTTCTTC
j_gene: TRBJ2-7; d_gene: -; v_gene: TRBV27; abundance: many; len: 18; CDR3aa: CASRNAGQGGFRSYEQYF; CDR3nt: TGTGCCAGCAGAAACGCAGGGCAGGGAGGTTTTAGGTCCTACGAGCAGTACTTC